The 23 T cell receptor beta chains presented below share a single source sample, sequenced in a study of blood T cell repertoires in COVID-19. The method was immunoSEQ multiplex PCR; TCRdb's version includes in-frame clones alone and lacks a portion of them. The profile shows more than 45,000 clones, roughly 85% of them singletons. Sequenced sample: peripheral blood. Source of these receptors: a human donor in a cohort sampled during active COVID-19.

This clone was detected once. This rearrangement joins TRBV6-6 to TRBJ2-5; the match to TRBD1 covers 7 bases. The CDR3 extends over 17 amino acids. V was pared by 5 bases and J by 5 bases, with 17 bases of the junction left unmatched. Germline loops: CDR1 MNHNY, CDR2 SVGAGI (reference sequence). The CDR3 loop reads CASSHLSPGQFWETQYF. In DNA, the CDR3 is TGTGCCAGCAGTCACCTCAGTCCGGGACAGTTCTGGGAGACCCAGTACTTC.

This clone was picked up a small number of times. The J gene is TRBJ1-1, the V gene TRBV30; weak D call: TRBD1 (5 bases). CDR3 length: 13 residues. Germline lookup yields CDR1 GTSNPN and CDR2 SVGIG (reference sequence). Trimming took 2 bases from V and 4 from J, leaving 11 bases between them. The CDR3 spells CAWSKRGGTEAFF. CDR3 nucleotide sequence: TGTGCCTGGAGTAAGAGGGGAGGCACTGAAGCTTTCTTT.

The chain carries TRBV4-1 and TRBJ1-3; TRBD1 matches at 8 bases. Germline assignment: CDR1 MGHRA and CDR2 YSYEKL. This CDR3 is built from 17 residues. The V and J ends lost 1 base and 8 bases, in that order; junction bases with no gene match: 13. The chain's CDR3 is CASSQGATRGLRDTIYF. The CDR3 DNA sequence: TGCGCCAGCAGCCAAGGGGCGACCAGGGGGCTTAGGGACACCATATATTTT.

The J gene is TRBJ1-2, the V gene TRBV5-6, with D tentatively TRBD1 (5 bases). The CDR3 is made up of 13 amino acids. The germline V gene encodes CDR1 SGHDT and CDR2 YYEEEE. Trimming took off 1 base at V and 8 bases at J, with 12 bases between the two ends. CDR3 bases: TGTGCCAGCAGCTTGTATCAGGGCTCGGGCTACACCTTC. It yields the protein CASSLYQGSGYTF.

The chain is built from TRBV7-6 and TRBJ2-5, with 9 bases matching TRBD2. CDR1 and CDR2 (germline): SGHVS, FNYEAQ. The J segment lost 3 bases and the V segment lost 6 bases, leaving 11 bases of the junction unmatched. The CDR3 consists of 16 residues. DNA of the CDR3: TGTGCCAGCAGGAGTCTTAGGGCTAGCGGGGAAGAGACCCAGTACTTC. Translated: CASRSLRASGEETQYF.

The CDR3: CASSASYATNEKLFF. In nucleotides, the CDR3 is TGTGCCAGCTCAGCCAGTTATGCAACTAATGAAAAACTGTTTTTT. The rearrangement links TRBV18 to TRBJ1-4, with D uncertain. Germline V lookup: CDR1 KGHSH, CDR2 LQKENI. Trimming cost V 5 bases and J 0 bases, with 10 bases left between them. The CDR3 runs to 15 residues. Full variable domain (rest looked up from reference TRBV18 and TRBJ1-4): NAGVMQNPRHLVRRRGQEARLRCSPMKGHSHVYWYRQLPEEGLKFMVYLQKENIIDESGMPKERFSAEFPKEGPSILRIQQVVRGDSAAYFCASSASYATNEKLFFGSGTQLSVL.

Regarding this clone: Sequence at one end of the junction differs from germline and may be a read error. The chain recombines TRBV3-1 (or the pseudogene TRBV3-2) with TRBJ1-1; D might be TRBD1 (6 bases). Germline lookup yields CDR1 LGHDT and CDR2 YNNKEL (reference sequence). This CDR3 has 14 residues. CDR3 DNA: TGTGCCAGCAGCCAAGGCGCTACCGTCGACAGGCTTATTTTT. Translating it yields CASSQGATVDRLIF.

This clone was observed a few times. The CDR3 sequence: CASSLADRQAYGYTF. The CDR3 DNA follows: TGTGCCAGCAGCTTAGCTGACAGGCAAGCCTATGGCTACACCTTC. The V gene is TRBV7-9, the J gene TRBJ1-2; possible D gene TRBD1, 6 bases. The CDR3 loop spans 15 amino acids. V was trimmed by 0 bases and J by 4 bases, leaving 12 bases between them. The germline gives CDR1 SEHNR, CDR2 FQNEAQ (reference sequence).

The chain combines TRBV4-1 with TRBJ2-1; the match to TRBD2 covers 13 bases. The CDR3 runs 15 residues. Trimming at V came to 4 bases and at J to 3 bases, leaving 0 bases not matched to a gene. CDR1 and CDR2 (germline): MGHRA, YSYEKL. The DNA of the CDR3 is TGCGCCAGCAGCCGGACTAGCGGGGGCTACAATGAGCAGTTCTTC. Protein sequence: CASSRTSGGYNEQFF.

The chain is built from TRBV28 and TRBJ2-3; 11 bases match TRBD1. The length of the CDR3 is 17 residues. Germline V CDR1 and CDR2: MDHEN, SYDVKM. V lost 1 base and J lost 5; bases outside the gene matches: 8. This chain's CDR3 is CASSLSGRTGGRDTQYF. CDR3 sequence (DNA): TGTGCCAGCAGTTTATCCGGTCGGACAGGGGGCAGAGATACGCAGTATTTT.

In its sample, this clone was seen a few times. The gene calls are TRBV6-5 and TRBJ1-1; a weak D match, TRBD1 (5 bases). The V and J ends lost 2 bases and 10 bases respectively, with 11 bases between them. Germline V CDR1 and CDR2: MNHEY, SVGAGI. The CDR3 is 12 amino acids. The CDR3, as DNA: TGTGCCAGCAGTTACCGGGGGGGAGTAGCTTTCTTT. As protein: CASSYRGGVAFF.

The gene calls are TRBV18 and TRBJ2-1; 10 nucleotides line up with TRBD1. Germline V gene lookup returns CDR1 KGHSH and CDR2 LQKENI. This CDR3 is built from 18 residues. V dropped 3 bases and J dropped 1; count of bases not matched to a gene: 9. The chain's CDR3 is CASSPKAPGQGSYNEQFF. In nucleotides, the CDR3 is TGTGCCAGCTCACCGAAGGCTCCGGGACAGGGGTCCTACAATGAGCAGTTCTTC.

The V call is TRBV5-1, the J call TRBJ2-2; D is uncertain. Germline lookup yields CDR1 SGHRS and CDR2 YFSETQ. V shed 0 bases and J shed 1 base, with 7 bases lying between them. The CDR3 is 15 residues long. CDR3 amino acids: CASSLATGNTGELFF. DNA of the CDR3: TGCGCCAGCAGCTTGGCCACCGGGAACACCGGGGAGCTGTTTTTT.

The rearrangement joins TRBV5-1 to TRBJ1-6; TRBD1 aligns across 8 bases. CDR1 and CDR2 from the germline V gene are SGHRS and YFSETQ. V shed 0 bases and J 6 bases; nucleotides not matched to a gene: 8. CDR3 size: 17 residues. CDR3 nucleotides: TGCGCCAGCAGCTTGGGGCAGGGGGCGCCGATTAATTCACCCCTCCACTTT. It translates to CASSLGQGAPINSPLHF.

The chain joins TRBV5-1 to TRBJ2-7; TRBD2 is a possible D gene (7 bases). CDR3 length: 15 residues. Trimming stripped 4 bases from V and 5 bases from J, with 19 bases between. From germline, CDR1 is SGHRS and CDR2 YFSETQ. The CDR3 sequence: CASSPLGGGLDEQYF. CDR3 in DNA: TGCGCCAGCAGCCCCCTAGGCGGGGGCTTGGACGAGCAGTACTTC.

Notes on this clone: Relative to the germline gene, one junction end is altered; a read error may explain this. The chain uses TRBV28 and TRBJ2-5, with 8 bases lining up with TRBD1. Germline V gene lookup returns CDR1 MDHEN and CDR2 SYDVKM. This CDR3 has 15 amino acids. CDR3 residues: CASSPPSGGEETQYF. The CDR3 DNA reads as TGTGCCAGCAGCCCGCCCTCAGGGGGCGAAGAAACCCAGTACTTC.

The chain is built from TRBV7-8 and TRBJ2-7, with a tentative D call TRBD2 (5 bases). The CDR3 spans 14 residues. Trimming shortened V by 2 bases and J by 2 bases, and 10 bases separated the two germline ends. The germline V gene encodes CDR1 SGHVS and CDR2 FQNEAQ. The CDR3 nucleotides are TGTGCCAGCAGCTTAACAACCGGGACCTACGAGCAGTACTTC. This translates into CASSLTTGTYEQYF.

CDR3 nucleotides: TGTGCCAGCTCCGGGACAGGGTTAGGCACTGAAGCTTTCTTT. Protein sequence: CASSGTGLGTEAFF. The chain combines TRBV2 with TRBJ1-1; 9 bases line up with TRBD1. J was trimmed by 4 bases and V by 8 bases; bases with no gene match: 8. Germline V gene lookup returns CDR1 SNHLY and CDR2 FYNNEI. The CDR3 sequence is 14 residues long.

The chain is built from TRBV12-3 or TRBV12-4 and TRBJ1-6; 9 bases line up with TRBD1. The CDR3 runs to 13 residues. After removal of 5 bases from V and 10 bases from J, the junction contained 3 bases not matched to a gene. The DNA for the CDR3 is TGTGCCAGCAGTCCAGGACAGGGGTCACCCCTCCACTTT. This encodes CASSPGQGSPLHF.

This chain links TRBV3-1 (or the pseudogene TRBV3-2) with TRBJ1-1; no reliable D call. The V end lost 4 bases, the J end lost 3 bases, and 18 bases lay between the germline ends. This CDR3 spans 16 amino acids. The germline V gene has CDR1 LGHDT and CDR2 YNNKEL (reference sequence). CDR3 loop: CASSPYGEGRDTEAFF. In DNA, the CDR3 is TGTGCCAGCAGCCCATACGGGGAAGGGAGGGACACTGAAGCTTTCTTT.

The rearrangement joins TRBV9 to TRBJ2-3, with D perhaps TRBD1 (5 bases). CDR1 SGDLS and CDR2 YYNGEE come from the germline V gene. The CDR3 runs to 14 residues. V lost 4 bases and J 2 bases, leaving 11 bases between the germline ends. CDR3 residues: CASSPGADTDTQYF. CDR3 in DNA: TGTGCCAGCAGCCCTGGGGCAGACACAGATACGCAGTATTTT.

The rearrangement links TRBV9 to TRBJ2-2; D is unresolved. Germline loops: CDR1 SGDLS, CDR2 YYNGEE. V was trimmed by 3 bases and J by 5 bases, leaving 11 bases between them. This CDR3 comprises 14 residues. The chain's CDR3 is CASSEAGRTGELFF. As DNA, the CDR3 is TGTGCCAGCAGCGAGGCAGGCCGTACCGGGGAGCTGTTTTTT.

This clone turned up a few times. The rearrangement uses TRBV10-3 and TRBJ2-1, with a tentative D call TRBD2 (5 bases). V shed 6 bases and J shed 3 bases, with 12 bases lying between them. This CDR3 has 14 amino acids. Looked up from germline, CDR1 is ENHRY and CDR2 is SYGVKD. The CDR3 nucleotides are TGTGCCATCAGCGGGGATCCTGACTACAATGAGCAGTTCTTC. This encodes CAISGDPDYNEQFF.